This section outlines one T cell receptor (beta chain) sequence together with its context. This sample stems from a study of shared clonotypes between healthy human individuals. The assay was immunoSEQ multiplex PCR, and TCRdb's table has in-frame clones only and misses some. The sample lists roughly 2,300,000 clones; just under 95% were seen once. Trimming removed 5 bases from V and 0 bases from J, with 17 bases in between. Germline V gene sequence: CDR1 SGHAT, CDR2 FQNNGV. This CDR3 comprises 16 residues. Division of CD4+ cells produced a CD45RA+ naive subset and a CD45RA-negative memory subset. This clonotype was sampled from a man younger than 35 in good health. Some clones in this sample may be carry-over from other donors' samples. The specimen sequenced was naive CD4+ T cells from PBMCs. As for subset: CD45RA+ positively selected. The chain is built from TRBV11-2 and TRBJ2-7; D is unresolved. The CDR3 reads CASSITSGRNSYEQYF. The CDR3 DNA is TGTGCCAGCAGCATAACTTCCGGACGGAACTCCTACGAGCAGTACTTC. The full variable domain, its missing parts supplied by reference TRBV11-2 and TRBJ2-7, is EAGVAQSPRYKIIEKRQSVAFWCNPISGHATLYWYQQILGQGPKLLIQFQNNGVVDDSQLPKDRFSAERLKGVDSTLKIQPAKLEDSAVYLCASSITSGRNSYEQYFGPGTRLTVT.